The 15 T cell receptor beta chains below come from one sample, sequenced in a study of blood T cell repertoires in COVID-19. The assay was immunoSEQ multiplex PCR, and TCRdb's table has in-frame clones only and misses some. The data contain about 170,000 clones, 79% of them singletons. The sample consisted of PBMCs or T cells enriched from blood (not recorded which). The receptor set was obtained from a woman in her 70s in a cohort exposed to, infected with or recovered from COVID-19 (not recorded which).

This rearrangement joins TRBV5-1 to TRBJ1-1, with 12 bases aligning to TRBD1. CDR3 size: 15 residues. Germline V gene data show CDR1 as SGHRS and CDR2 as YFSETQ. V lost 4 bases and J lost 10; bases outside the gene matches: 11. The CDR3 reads CASSQGTGGTNGAFF. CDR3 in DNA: TGCGCCAGCAGCCAAGGGACAGGGGGCACGAACGGAGCTTTCTTT.

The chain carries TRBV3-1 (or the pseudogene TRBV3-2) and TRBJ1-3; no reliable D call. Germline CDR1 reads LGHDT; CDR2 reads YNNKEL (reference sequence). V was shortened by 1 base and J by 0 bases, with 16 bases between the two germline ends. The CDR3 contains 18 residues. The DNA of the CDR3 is TGTGCCAGCAGCCAAGGGGCCTCTGTGCTGAGCTCTGGAAACACCATATATTTT. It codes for CASSQGASVLSSGNTIYF.

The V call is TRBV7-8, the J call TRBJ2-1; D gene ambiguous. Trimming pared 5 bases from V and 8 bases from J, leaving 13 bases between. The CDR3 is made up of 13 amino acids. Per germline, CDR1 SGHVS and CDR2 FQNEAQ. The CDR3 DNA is TGTGCCAGCAGCCTGACCTTAAGCGATGAGCAGTTCTTC. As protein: CASSLTLSDEQFF.

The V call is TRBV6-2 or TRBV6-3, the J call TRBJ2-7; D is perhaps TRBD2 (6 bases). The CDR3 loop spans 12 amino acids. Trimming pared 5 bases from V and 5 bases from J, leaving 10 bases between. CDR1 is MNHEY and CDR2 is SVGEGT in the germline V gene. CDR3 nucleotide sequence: TGTGCCAGCAGTCCGCGGGAAAACGAGCAGTACTTC. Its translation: CASSPRENEQYF.

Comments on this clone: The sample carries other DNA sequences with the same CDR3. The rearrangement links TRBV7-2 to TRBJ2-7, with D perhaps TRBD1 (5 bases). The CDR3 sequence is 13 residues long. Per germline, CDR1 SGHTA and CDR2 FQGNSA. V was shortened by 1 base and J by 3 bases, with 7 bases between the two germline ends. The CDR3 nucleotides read TGTGCCAGCAGCTTAGGACAGTTCTACGAGCAGTACTTC. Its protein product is CASSLGQFYEQYF.

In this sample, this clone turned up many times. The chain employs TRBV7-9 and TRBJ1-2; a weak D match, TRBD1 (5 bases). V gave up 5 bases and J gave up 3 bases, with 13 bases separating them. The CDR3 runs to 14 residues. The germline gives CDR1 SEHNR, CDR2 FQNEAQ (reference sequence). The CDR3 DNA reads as TGTGCCAGCAGCCTGAGTGGGGACTACTATGGCTACACCTTC. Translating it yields CASSLSGDYYGYTF.

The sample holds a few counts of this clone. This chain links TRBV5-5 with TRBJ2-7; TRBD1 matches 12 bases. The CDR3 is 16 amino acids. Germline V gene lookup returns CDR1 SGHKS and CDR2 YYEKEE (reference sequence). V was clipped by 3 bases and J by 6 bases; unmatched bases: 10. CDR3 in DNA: TGTGCCAGCAGCTCGACCCCCGGGACAGGGGGCGGCGAGCAGTACTTC. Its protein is CASSSTPGTGGGEQYF.

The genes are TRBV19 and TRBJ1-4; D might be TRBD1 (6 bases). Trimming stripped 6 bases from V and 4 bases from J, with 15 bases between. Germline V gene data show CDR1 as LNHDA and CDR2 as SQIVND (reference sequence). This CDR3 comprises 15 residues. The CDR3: CASSPTGQYNEKLFF. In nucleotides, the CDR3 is TGTGCCAGTAGCCCTACGGGACAATATAATGAAAAACTGTTTTTT.

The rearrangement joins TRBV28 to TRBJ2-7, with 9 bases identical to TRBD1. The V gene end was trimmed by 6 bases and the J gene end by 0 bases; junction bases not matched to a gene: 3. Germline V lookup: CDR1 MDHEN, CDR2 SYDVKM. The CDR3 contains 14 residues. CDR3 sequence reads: CASRPQGASYEQYF. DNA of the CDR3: TGTGCCAGCAGACCACAGGGGGCCTCCTACGAGCAGTACTTC.

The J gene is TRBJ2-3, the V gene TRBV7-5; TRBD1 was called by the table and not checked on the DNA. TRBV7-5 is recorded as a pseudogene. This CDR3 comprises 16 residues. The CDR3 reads CARSPGQEQRADTQYF. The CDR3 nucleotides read TGTGCCAGAAGCCCCGGACAGGAACAGAGGGCAGATACGCAGTATTTT.

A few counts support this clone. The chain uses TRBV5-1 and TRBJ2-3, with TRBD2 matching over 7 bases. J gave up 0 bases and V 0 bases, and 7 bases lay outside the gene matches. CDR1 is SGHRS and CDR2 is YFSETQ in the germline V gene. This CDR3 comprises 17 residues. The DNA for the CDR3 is TGCGCCAGCAGCTTGGCCATAAGCGGGGCTAGCACAGATACGCAGTATTTT. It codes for CASSLAISGASTDTQYF.

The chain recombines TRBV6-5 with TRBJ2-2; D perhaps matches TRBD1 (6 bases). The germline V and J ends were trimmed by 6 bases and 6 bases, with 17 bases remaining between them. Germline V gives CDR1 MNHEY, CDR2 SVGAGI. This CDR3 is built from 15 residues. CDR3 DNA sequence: TGTGCCAGCAGCCTTTCTCCCGGGACACCCGGGGAGCTGTTTTTT. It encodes CASSLSPGTPGELFF.

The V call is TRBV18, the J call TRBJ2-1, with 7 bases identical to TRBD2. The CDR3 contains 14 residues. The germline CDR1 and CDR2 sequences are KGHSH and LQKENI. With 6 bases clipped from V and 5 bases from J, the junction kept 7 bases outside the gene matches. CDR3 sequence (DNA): TGTGCCAGCTCTTTGAGCGGGGCCGACAATGAGCAGTTCTTC. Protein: CASSLSGADNEQFF.

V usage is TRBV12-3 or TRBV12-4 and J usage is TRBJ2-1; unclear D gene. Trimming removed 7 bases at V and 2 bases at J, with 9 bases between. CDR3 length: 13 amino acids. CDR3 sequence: CASTSRAYNEQFF. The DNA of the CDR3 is TGTGCCAGCACCTCCCGGGCCTACAATGAGCAGTTCTTC.

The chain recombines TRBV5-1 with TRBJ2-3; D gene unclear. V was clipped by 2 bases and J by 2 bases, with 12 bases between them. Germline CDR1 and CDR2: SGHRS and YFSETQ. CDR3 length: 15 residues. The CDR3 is CASSFIGGSTDTQYF. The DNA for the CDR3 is TGCGCCAGCAGCTTCATCGGCGGATCCACAGATACGCAGTATTTT.